These 10 T cell receptor beta chains were sequenced from one sample in a study of T-cell reconstitution after alpha-beta-depleted transplantation in children (TCRdb year 2016). According to the study, the label for this sample's treatment or condition signals: allogeneic hematopoietic cell transplantation with graft depleted of TCRalphabeta T cells and CD19 B cells. To prepare the library, PCR was applied. The listed sequencing device is Illumina HiSeq 2500. Molecular barcoding was employed in the preparation of TCR libraries, with unique molecular identifiers being used to normalize TCRbeta repertoire quantification. TCRdb ran its own pipeline on the public reads, namely fastp trimming at Q25 and MiXCR clone calling, and kept in-frame beta chains. Rows matching on CDR3 protein sequence are summarized as one entry with the most common DNA and genes. For this sample the table gives about a million distinct CDR3 sequences, of which about 31% were detected only once. The biggest ten clones account for roughly 31% of the sample.

The sample here was PBMCs, mostly from graft donor cells, taken 360 days after TCRalphabeta/CD19-depleted stem cell transplant. The receptors derive from a boy under two years old who had a stem cell transplant for SCID, so the T cells may come from the graft donor.

This clonotype was recorded a few times. The gene calls are TRBV12-3 or TRBV12-4 and TRBJ1-2; no definite D call. The CDR3 runs 14 residues. The germline V and J ends were trimmed by 4 bases and 4 bases, with 13 bases remaining between them. The CDR3 is CASSWPHVGYGYTF. Written as DNA, the CDR3 is TGTGCCAGCAGTTGGCCCCACGTTGGCTATGGCTACACCTTC.

This sequence joins TRBV28 and TRBJ1-3; 7 nucleotides agree with TRBD1. J was trimmed by 3 bases and V by 4 bases; bases with no gene match: 6. The CDR3 spans 15 residues. Germline CDR1 and CDR2: MDHEN and SYDVKM. The CDR3 DNA sequence: TGTGCCAGCAGTTACAGGGGCTGGGGTGGAAACACCATATATTTT. Its protein product is CASSYRGWGGNTIYF.

The rearrangement uses TRBV7-9 and TRBJ2-6; perhaps TRBD1 as D (6 bases). This CDR3 region has 15 residues. Trimming pared 3 bases from V and 9 bases from J, leaving 15 bases between. Germline V gene data show CDR1 as SEHNR and CDR2 as FQNEAQ (reference sequence). The CDR3 loop is CASSFDRSGGNVLTF. The CDR3 nucleotides read TGTGCCAGCAGCTTCGACAGGAGCGGTGGCAACGTCCTGACTTTC.

The chain links TRBV20-1 to TRBJ1-2; 9 nucleotides agree with TRBD1. The CDR3 has 14 residues. V shed 3 bases and J 6 bases; nucleotides not matched to a gene: 8. The germline CDR1 and CDR2 sequences are DFQATT and SNEGSKA (reference sequence). The CDR3 reads CSASRTGAPDGYTF. CDR3 coding DNA: TGCAGTGCTAGTAGGACAGGGGCTCCCGATGGCTACACCTTC.

At least ten counts were recorded for this clonotype. The V and J genes are TRBV28 and TRBJ2-7, with D perhaps matching TRBD1 (5 bases). Per germline, CDR1 MDHEN and CDR2 SYDVKM. V lost 8 bases to trimming and J lost 1 base, with 18 bases between them. There are 15 residues in the CDR3. DNA of the CDR3: TGTGCCAGCTCCCCTTTAGGGGCTACTTCCTACGAGCAGTACTTC. Its protein is CASSPLGATSYEQYF.

The chain combines TRBV20-1 with TRBJ1-1; D call uncertain. The germline V gene has CDR1 DFQATT and CDR2 SNEGSKA (reference sequence). The CDR3 consists of 13 residues. The V gene lost 4 bases and the J gene lost 7 bases, with 16 bases spanning the gap. CDR3 DNA sequence: TGCAGTGCTAAGGCCGCCCTTGACTTTGAAGCTTTCTTT. Translating it yields CSAKAALDFEAFF.

This clonotype has only one observation. The gene calls are TRBV4-2 and TRBJ2-5; 13 bases map to TRBD2. In germline, CDR1 is LGHNA, CDR2 YNFKEQ. J gave up 3 bases and V 1 base, and 14 bases lay outside the gene matches. CDR3 size: 20 residues. The CDR3 reads CASSQVRLAGGPNHKETQYF. In DNA, the CDR3 is TGTGCCAGCAGCCAAGTGCGACTAGCGGGGGGCCCGAACCACAAAGAGACCCAGTACTTC.

This clonotype has just a few counts. J is TRBJ1-3 and V is TRBV4-1; D possibly corresponds to TRBD1 (5 bases). The germline V gene encodes CDR1 MGHRA and CDR2 YSYEKL. V was cut by 1 base and J by 0 bases, with 16 bases left in between. CDR3 size: 18 residues. The CDR3 coding sequence is TGCGCCAGCAGCCAAGGGCGTGTGGGGGACCTCTCTGGAAACACCATATATTTT. Its translation: CASSQGRVGDLSGNTIYF.

This clonotype was counted many times. The rearrangement uses TRBV9 and TRBJ2-2; a weak D match, TRBD2 (6 bases). V was shortened by 3 bases and J by 9 bases, with 15 bases between the two germline ends. CDR3 size: 14 residues. Germline CDR1 and CDR2: SGDLS and YYNGEE. The CDR3 DNA is TGTGCCAGCAGCGCCGCTAGCGCCGGCAGGGAGCTGTTTTTT. This codes for CASSAASAGRELFF.

This clonotype came up a few times. The rearrangement uses TRBV27 and TRBJ2-7, with D hard to call. The CDR3 is made up of 15 amino acids. Trimming removed 6 bases at V and 1 base at J, with 16 bases between. Germline CDR1 MNHEY, CDR2 SMNVEV (reference sequence). Written as DNA, the CDR3 is TGTGCCAGCAGCCCCCGGACCCTAAAGTCCTACGAGCAGTACTTC. The encoded protein is CASSPRTLKSYEQYF.